These T cell receptor beta chains were read from a single sample in a study of blood T cell repertoires in COVID-19. The assay was immunoSEQ multiplex PCR, and TCRdb's table has in-frame clones only and misses some. The data contain approximately 240,000 clones, around 90% of them singletons. Sequencing was performed on PBMCs or T cells enriched from blood (not recorded which). All receptors derive from a woman aged 18-29 years who had recovered from COVID-19. Each CDR3 is given with its conserved first and last residue. D genes are given only for firm matches.

cdr3_length: 15
j_call: TRBJ2-1
d_call: TRBD2
v_call: TRBV19
cdr3_nt: TGTGCCAGTTCTAGCGGGGGCCGCGATTACAATGAGCAGTTCTTC
cdr3_aa: CASSSGGRDYNEQFF

cdr3_length: 12
j_call: TRBJ1-1
d_call: NA
v_call: TRBV2
cdr3_nt: TGTGCCAGCAGTGAGGACTGGCAGTACGCTTTCTTT
cdr3_aa: CASSEDWQYAFF

cdr3_length: 11
j_call: TRBJ1-1
d_call: NA
v_call: TRBV6-5
cdr3_nt: TGTGCCAGCAGTTTGGAGGATGAAGCTTTCTTT
cdr3_aa: CASSLEDEAFF

cdr3_length: 14
j_call: TRBJ1-2
d_call: TRBD1
v_call: TRBV28
cdr3_nt: TGTGCCAGCAGTTTTTTACAGGGGTTAACCGGCTACACCTTC
cdr3_aa: CASSFLQGLTGYTF

cdr3_length: 13
j_call: TRBJ1-1
d_call: NA
v_call: TRBV10-3
cdr3_nt: TGTGCCTCCGCGGCGGGCTCAGACACTGAAGCTTTCTTT
cdr3_aa: CASAAGSDTEAFF

cdr3_length: 13
j_call: TRBJ1-1
d_call: NA
v_call: TRBV11-3
cdr3_nt: TGTGCCAGCAGCTTAGGGGCTGGCACTGAAGCTTTCTTT
cdr3_aa: CASSLGAGTEAFF

cdr3_length: 12
j_call: TRBJ1-2
d_call: NA
v_call: TRBV4-2
cdr3_nt: TGTGCCAGCAGCCAAGTCGGTTACGGCTACACCTTC
cdr3_aa: CASSQVGYGYTF

cdr3_length: 15
j_call: TRBJ2-3
d_call: TRBD1
v_call: TRBV7-3
cdr3_nt: TGTGCCAGCAGACCTCCGGGACAGAACACAGATACGCAGTATTTT
cdr3_aa: CASRPPGQNTDTQYF

cdr3_length: 14
j_call: TRBJ1-2
d_call: TRBD1
v_call: TRBV15
cdr3_nt: TGTGCCACCAGCAGAGATCGTACAGGGGGTGGCTACACCTTC
cdr3_aa: CATSRDRTGGGYTF

cdr3_length: 16
j_call: TRBJ2-7
d_call: TRBD2
v_call: TRBV27
cdr3_nt: TGTGCCAGCAAGACTAGCGGGAGGGAGGGGACCTACGAGCAGTACTTC
cdr3_aa: CASKTSGREGTYEQYF

cdr3_length: 14
j_call: TRBJ1-5
d_call: NA
v_call: TRBV19
cdr3_nt: TGTGCCAGTAGTACCCCGGACAGCGGTCAGCCCCAGCATTTT
cdr3_aa: CASSTPDSGQPQHF